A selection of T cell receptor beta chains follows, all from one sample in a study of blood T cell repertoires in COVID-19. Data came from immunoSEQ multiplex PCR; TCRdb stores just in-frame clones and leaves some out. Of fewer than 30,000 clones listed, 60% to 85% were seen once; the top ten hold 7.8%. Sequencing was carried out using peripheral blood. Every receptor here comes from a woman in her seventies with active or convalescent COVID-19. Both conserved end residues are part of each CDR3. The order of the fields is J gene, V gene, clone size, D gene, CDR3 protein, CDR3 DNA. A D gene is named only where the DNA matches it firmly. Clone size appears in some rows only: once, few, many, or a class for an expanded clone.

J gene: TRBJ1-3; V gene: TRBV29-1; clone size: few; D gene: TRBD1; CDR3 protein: CSVEGQGTGNTIYF; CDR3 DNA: TGCAGCGTTGAAGGACAGGGGACGGGAAACACCATATATTTT
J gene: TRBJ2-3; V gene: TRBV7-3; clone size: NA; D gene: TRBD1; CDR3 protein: CASSLTGGADTQYF; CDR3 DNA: TGTGCCAGCAGCTTGACAGGGGGGGCAGATACGCAGTATTTT
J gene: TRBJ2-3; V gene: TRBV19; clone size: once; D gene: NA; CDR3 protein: CASRMRGYTDTQYF; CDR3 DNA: TGTGCCAGTAGAATGCGGGGCTACACAGATACGCAGTATTTT
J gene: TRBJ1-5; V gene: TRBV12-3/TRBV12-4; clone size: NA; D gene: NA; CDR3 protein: CASSTPDQPQHF; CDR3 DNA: TGTGCCAGCAGTACACCCGATCAGCCCCAGCATTTT
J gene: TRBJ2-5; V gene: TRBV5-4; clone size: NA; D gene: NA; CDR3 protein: CASSFPRGQETQYF; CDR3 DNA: TGTGCCAGCAGCTTTCCGAGGGGGCAAGAGACCCAGTACTTC
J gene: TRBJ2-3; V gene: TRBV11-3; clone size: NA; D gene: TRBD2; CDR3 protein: CASSSGLVGDTQYF; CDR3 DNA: TGTGCCAGCAGCTCAGGACTAGTTGGAGATACGCAGTATTTT
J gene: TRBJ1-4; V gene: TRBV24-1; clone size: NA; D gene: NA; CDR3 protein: CATSVTHGGVEKLFF; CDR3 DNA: TGTGCCACCAGTGTTACCCACGGCGGAGTTGAAAAACTGTTTTTT
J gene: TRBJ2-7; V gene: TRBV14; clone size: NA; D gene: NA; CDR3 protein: CASSQVRGYEQYF; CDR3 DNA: TGTGCCAGCAGCCAAGTCAGAGGGTACGAGCAGTACTTC
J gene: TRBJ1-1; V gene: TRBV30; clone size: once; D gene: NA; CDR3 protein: CAWSNYRRGAFF; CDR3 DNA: TGTGCCTGGAGTAACTACAGGCGGGGAGCTTTCTTT
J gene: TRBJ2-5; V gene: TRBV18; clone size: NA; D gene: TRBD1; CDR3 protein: CASSPGLQGMETQYF; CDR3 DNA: TGTGCCAGCTCACCGGGTCTACAGGGGATGGAGACCCAGTACTTC
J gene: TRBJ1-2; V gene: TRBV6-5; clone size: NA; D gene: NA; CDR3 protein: CASSYVGANYGYTF; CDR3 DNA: TGTGCCAGCAGTTACGTCGGGGCTAACTATGGCTACACCTTC
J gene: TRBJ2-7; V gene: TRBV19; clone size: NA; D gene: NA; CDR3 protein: CASSFKLEGNYEQYF; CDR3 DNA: TGTGCCAGTAGTTTTAAACTGGAGGGTAACTACGAGCAGTACTTC
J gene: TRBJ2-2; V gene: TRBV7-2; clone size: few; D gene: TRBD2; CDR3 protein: CASSLIAGGPIGELFF; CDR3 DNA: TGTGCCAGCAGCTTAATAGCGGGGGGGCCAATCGGGGAGCTGTTTTTT
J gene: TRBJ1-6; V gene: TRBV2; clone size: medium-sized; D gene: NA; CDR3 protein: CASNPGSSYNSPLHF; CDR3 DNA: TGTGCCAGTAATCCTGGGAGCTCCTATAATTCACCCCTCCACTTT
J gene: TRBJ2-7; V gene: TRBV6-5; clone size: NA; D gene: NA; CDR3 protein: CASSRVQGDEQYF; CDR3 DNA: TGTGCCAGCAGTCGAGTACAGGGAGACGAGCAGTACTTC
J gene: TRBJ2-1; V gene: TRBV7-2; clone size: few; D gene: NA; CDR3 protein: CASSRQGNNEQFF; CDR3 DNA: TGTGCCAGCAGCCGCCAGGGGAACAATGAGCAGTTCTTC
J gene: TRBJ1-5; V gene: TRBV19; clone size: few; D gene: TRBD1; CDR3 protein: CASSSPDRDRQPQHF; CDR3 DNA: TGTGCCAGTAGCAGCCCGGACAGGGATAGACAGCCCCAGCATTTT
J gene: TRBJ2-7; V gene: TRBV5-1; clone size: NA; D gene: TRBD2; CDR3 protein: CASRPLGGSDEQYF; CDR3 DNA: TGCGCCAGCAGGCCCCTTGGCGGGAGTGACGAGCAGTACTTC
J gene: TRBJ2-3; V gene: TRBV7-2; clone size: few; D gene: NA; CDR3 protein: CASSLVGGADTQYF; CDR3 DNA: TGTGCCAGCAGCTTAGTAGGGGGGGCAGATACGCAGTATTTT
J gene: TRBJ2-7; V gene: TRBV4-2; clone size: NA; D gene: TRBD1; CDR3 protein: CASSQIGGQATYEQYF; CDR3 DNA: TGTGCCAGCAGCCAAATTGGGGGACAGGCGACCTACGAGCAGTACTTC
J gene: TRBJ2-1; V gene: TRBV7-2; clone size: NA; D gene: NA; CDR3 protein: CASSPQAAGKSYNEQFF; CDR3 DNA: TGTGCCAGCAGCCCCCAGGCTGCCGGGAAGTCCTACAATGAGCAGTTCTTC
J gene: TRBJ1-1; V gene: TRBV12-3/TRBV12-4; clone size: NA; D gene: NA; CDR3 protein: CASRVRNTEAFF; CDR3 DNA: TGTGCCTCCCGGGTGCGCAACACTGAAGCTTTCTTT
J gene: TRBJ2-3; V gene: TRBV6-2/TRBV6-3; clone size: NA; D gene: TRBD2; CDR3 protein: CASSSRNLAGGRSRF; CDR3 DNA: TGTGCCAGCAGTTCACGGAACCTAGCGGGGGGCCGCTCACGTTTT